The source of this TCR beta chain is a study of blood T cells in healthy people across ages. Germline CDR1 reads MGHRA; CDR2 reads YSYEKL. The V segment lost 3 bases and the J segment 1 base; nucleotides outside the gene matches: 3. The CDR3 totals 15 residues. All donors came from Russia, were Caucasian and healthy, and spanned ages roughly 6 to 100. Together with a sample-barcoded 5' primer, a J-beta primer mix was included in a second PCR lasting about 7 to 11 cycles. A 12-random-nucleotide template-switch adaptor tagged each cDNA molecule. TCRdb re-called the 5' RACE reads through MiXCR, storing one row per CDR3 protein. In the table there are about 770,000 distinct CDR3 sequences, approximately 44% of which are singletons.

The clonotype originates from a man aged 55-75 years in good health. Sequenced material: blood. This chain links TRBV4-1 with TRBJ1-1, with TRBD1 identical over 9 bases. CDR3 in DNA: TGCGCCAGCAGCCATGGGGACAGGGCGAACACTGAAGCTTTCTTT. The encoded protein is CASSHGDRANTEAFF.